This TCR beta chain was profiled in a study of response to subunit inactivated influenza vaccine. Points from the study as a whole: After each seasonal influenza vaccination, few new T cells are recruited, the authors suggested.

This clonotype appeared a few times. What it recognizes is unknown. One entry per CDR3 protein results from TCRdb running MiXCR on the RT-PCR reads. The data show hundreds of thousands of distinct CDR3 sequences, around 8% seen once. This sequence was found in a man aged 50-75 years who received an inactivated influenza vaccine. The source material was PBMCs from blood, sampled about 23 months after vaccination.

The CDR3: CASSLEDRGNTGELFF. The CDR3 DNA reads as TGTGCCAGCAGCTTAGAGGACAGGGGGAACACCGGGGAGCTGTTTTTT. J is TRBJ2-2 and V is TRBV7-6; TRBD1 aligns across 9 bases. The CDR3 is 16 amino acids. Germline CDR1 SGHVS, CDR2 FNYEAQ. Unmatched junction bases numbered 1, after V lost 1 base and J lost 1 base.